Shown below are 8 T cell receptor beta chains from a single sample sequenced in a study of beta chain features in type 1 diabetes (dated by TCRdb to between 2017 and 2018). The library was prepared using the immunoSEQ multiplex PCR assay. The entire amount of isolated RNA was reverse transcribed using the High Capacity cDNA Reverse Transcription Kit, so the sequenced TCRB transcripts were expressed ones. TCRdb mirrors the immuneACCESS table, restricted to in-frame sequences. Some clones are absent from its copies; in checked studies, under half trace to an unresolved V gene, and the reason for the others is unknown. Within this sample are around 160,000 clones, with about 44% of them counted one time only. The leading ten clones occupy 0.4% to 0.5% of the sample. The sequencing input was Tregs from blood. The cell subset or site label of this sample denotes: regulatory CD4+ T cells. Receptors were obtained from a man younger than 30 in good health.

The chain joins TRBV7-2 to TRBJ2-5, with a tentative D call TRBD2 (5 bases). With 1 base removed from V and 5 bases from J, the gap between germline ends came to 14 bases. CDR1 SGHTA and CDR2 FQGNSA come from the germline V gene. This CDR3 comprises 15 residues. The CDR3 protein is CASSLGAGVRETQYF. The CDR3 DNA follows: TGTGCCAGCAGCTTAGGGGCCGGGGTCCGGGAGACCCAGTACTTC.

The DNA of the CDR3 is TGTGCCAGCAGCTTAGGAGGACAGGGGGCGCGTGGCTACACCTTC. Protein: CASSLGGQGARGYTF. The genes are TRBV7-2 and TRBJ1-2; 11 nucleotides agree with TRBD1. Per germline, CDR1 SGHTA and CDR2 FQGNSA. V shed 1 base, J shed 7 bases, and the junction held 5 bases outside the gene matches. The CDR3 has 15 residues.

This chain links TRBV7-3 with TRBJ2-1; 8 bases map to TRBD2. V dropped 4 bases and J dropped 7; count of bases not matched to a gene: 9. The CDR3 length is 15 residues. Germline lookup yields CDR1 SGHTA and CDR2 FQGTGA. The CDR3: CASSSVTSGANEQFF. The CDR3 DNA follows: TGTGCCAGCAGCTCAGTAACTAGCGGAGCGAATGAGCAGTTCTTC.

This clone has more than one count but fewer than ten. DNA of the CDR3: TGTGCCAGTAGTATAGGCCGCGAACGCCGAAACACCATATATTTT. Translated, it gives CASSIGRERRNTIYF. The chain has TRBV19 and TRBJ1-3; D gene ambiguous. Trimming took off 1 base at V and 5 bases at J, with 12 bases between the two ends. The CDR3 runs to 15 residues. Germline V gene sequence: CDR1 LNHDA, CDR2 SQIVND (reference sequence). Supplemented by reference TRBV19 and TRBJ1-3, the full variable domain reads DGGITQSPKYLFRKEGQNVTLSCEQNLNHDAMYWYRQDPGQGLRLIYYSQIVNDFQKGDIAEGYSVSREKKESFPLTVTSAQKNPTAFYLCASSIGRERRNTIYFGEGSWLTVV.

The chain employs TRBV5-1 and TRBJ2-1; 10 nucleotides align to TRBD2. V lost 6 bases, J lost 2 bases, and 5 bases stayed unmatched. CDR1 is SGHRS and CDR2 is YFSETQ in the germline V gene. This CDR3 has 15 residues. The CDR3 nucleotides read TGCGCCAGCACCGTAGCGGGAGGCACCTACAATGAGCAGTTCTTC. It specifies CASTVAGGTYNEQFF.

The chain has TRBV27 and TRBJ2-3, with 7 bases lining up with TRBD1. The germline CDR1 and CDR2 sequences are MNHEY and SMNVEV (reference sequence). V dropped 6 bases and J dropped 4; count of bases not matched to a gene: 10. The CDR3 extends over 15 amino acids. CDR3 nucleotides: TGTGCCAGCAGCCTAACGGGGACAGCACCAGATACGCAGTATTTT. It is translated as CASSLTGTAPDTQYF.

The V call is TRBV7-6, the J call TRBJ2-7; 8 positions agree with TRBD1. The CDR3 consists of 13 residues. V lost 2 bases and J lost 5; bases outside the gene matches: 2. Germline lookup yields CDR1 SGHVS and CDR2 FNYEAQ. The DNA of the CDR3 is TGTGCCAGCAGCTTACAGGGGGCCAACGAGCAGTACTTC. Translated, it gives CASSLQGANEQYF.

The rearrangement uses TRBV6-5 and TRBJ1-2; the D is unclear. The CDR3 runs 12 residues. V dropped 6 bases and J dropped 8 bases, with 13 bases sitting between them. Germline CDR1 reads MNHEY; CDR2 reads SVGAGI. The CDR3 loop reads CASSLDYQGYTF. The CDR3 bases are TGTGCCAGCAGCCTAGATTATCAGGGCTACACCTTC.